The T cell receptor beta chain under discussion was sequenced for a study of blood T cell repertoires in COVID-19. Study information: The cDNA or gDNA used as material had been derived from T cells, B-cell-depleted T cells, or PBMCs.

Adults between about 18 and 89 years of age took part from 24 US areas. CDR3 length: 15 amino acids. The J segment lost 4 bases and the V segment lost 2 bases, leaving 5 bases of the junction unmatched. The germline gives CDR1 SGDLS, CDR2 YYNGEE. Per the original data handling: It was from reference gene primer amplification that nucleated cell counts were estimated. Clones were sequenced by immunoSEQ multiplex PCR, and TCRdb holds only the in-frame ones, with some missing. V and J calls and clone size are given by that table; D and trimming were obtained from the DNA. This table has over 110,000 clones, over 75% appearing once.

The specimen was PBMCs or T cells enriched from blood (not recorded which). This chain links TRBV9 with TRBJ2-2, with TRBD2 matching over 7 bases. The source is a man aged 45-65 years in a cohort exposed to, infected with or recovered from COVID-19 (not recorded which). CDR3 sequence: CASSVAGRGTGELFF. The CDR3 region has the DNA TGTGCCAGCAGCGTCGCAGGGAGGGGCACCGGGGAGCTGTTTTTT.